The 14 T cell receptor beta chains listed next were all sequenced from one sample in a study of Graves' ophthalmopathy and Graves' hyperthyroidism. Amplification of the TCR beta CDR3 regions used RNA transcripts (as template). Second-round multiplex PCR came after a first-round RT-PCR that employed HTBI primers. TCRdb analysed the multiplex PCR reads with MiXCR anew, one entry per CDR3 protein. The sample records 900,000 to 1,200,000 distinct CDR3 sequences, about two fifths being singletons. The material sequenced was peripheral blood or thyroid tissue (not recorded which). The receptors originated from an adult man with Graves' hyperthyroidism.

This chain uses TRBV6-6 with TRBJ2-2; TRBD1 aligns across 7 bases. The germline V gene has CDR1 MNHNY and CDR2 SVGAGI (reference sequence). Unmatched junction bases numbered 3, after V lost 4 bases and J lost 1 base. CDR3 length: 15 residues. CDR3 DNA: TGTGCCAGCAGTTCCCGACAGGGGAACACCGGGGAGCTGTTTTTT. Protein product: CASSSRQGNTGELFF.

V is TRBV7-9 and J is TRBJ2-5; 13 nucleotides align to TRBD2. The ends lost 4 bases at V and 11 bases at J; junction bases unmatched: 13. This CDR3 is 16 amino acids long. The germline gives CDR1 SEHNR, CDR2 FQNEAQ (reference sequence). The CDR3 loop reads CASSSRTSGSANEQYF. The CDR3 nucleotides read TGTGCCAGCAGCTCTAGGACTAGCGGGAGCGCGAATGAGCAGTACTTC.

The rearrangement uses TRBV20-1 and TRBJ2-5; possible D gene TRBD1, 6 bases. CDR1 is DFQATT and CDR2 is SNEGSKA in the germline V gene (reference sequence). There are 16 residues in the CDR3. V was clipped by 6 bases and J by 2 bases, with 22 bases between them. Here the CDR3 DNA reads TGCAGTGCCACCAGTAGCTATACACAGGGACAAGAGACCCAGTACTTC. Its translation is CSATSSYTQGQETQYF.

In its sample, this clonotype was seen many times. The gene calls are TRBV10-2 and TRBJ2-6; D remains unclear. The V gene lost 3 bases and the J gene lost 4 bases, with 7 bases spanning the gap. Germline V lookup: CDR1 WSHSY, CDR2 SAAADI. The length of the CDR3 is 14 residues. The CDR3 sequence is CASSDVGGANVLTF. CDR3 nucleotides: TGCGCCAGCAGTGATGTGGGGGGGGCCAACGTCCTGACTTTC.

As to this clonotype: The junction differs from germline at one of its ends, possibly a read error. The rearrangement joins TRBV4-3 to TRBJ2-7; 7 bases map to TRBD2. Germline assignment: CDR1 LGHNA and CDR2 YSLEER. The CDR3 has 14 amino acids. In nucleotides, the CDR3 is TGCGCCGAAGTCAGTACTAGCGCCTCCGACGAGCAGTACTTC. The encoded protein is CAEVSTSASDEQYF.

The CDR3 DNA is TGTGCCAGCCGGACTAGACTTTGCGAGCAGTACTTC. This encodes CASRTRLCEQYF. The chain uses TRBV5-4 and TRBJ2-7; 7 bases are shared with TRBD2. The CDR3 is 12 residues long. Germline values: CDR1 SGHNT, CDR2 YYREEE (reference sequence). J lost 6 bases, V lost 7 bases, and 7 bases had no gene match. Together with reference TRBV5-4 and TRBJ2-7, the CDR3 gives the full variable domain: ETGVTQSPTHLIKTRGQQVTLRCSSQSGHNTVSWYQQALGQGPQFIFQYYREEENGRGNFPPRFSGLQFPNYSSELNVNALELDDSALYLCASRTRLCEQYFGPGTRLTVT.

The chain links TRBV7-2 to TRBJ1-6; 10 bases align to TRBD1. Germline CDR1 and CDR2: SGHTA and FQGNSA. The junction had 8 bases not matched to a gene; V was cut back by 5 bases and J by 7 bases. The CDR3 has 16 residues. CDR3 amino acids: CASSQGQGPGNSPLHF. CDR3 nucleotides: TGTGCCAGCAGCCAGGGACAGGGGCCTGGGAATTCACCCCTCCACTTT.

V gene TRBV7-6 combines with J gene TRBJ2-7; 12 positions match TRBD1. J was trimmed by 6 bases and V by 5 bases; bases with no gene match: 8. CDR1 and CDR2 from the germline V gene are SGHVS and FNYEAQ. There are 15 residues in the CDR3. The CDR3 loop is CASSLGWGQGAEQYF. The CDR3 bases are TGTGCCAGCAGCCTCGGGTGGGGACAGGGGGCCGAGCAGTACTTC.

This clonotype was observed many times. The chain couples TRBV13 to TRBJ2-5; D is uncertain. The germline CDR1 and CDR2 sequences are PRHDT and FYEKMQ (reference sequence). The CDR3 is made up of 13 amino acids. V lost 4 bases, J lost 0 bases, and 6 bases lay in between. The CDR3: CASSSPDQETQYF. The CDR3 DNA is TGTGCCAGCAGCTCCCCCGACCAAGAGACCCAGTACTTC.

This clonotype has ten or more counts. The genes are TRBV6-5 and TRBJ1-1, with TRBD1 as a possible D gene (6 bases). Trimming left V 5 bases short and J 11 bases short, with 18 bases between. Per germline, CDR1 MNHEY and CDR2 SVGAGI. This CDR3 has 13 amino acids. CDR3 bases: TGTGCCAGCAGTCCGACGTTACAGGGAGTTGCTTTCTTT. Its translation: CASSPTLQGVAFF.

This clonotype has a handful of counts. The CDR3: CSVPGTGGQRREKLFF. In DNA form, the CDR3 reads TGCAGCGTTCCCGGGACAGGGGGCCAAAGACGTGAAAAACTGTTTTTT. The rearrangement uses TRBV29-1 and TRBJ1-4, with 12 bases fitting TRBD1. Germline lookup yields CDR1 SQVTM and CDR2 ANQGSEA. CDR3 length equals 16 residues. The J segment lost 7 bases and the V segment lost 5 bases, leaving 11 bases of the junction unmatched.

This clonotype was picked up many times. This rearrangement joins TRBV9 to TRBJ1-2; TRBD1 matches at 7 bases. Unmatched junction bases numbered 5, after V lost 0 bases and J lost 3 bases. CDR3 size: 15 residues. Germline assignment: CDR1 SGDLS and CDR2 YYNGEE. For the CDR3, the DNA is TGTGCCAGCAGCGTAGGCGGTCAGGGGGACTATGGCTACACCTTC. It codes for CASSVGGQGDYGYTF.

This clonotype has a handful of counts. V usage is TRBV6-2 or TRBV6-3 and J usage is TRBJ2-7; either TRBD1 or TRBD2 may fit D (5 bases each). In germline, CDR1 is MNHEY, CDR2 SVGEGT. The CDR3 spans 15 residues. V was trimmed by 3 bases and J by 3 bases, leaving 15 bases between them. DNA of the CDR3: TGTGCCAGCAGTTATCTGGGGAAGGGACGCTACGAGCAGTACTTC. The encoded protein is CASSYLGKGRYEQYF.

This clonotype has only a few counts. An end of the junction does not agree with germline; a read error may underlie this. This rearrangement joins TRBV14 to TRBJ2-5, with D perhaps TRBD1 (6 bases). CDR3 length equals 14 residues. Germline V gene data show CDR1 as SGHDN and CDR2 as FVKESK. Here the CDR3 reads CASSQAGARETQYF. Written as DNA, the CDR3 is TGCGCCAGCAGCCAAGCAGGGGCTCGGGAGACCCAGTACTTC.